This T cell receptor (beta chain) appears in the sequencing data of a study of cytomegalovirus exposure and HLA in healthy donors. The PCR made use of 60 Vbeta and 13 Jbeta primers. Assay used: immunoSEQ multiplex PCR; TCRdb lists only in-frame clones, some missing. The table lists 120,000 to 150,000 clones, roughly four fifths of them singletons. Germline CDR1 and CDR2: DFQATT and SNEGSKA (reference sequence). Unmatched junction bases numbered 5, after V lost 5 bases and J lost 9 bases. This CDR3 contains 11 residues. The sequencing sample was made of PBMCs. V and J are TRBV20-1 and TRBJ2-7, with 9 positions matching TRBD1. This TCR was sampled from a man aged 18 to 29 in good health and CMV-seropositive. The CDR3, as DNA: TGCAGTGCTGCGGGACAGGGTCGGCAGTACTTC. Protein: CSAAGQGRQYF.